This T cell receptor (beta chain) was documented in a study of vaccination and CD4 T cells after COVID-19 (dated 2022 in TCRdb). At the level of the whole study: Convalescent patients had a positive SARS-CoV-2 result on nasal swab PCR, and of these patients, several had mild disease and one had severe disease. Post-vaccine blood samples were obtained a median of around 74 days after the second vaccine dose, with a range of about 12 to 241 days. Control cultures received a CEFX viral epitope pool as the positive control, an HIV-1 Nef peptide pool as the negative control, or no peptide. In around nine COVID-19 convalescent patients and a handful of infection-naive healthy vaccine recipients, the spike-specific CD4+ TCR repertoire before mRNA vaccination was compared with the repertoire after mRNA vaccination. Participants received two doses of either the Pfizer-BioNTech BNT162b2 vaccine (n=8) or the Moderna mRNA-1273 vaccine (n=2). Culture stimuli were overlapping spike peptide pools from SARS-CoV-2 and from the common cold coronaviruses HCoV-NL63, HCoV-OC43 and HCoV-229E. Post-COVID blood samples were collected from convalescent patients a median of approximately 100 days after diagnosis, with a range of about 35 to 161 days. Six males and four females were included in the convalescent cohort, with two Hispanic individuals, seven Caucasians, two Asians and one multiracial person represented. The paper as a whole reports these results and caveats: An increase in the median number of SARS-CoV-2-reactive clonotypes from approximately 21 after infection to a few dozen after vaccination was observed, but the change was not found to be significant. Of the vaccine-specific clones in convalescent patients, 304 of 307, or nearly all, reacted only to SARS-CoV-2 spike and did not cross-react with common cold coronaviruses. Only a relatively small number of convalescent patients were included in the study, and early timepoints following natural infection were not analyzed. Among convalescent patients, a median about 86% of the SARS-CoV-2-reactive clones seen after vaccination appeared only after vaccination, which suggests priming specific to the vaccine.

The library relied on PCR. At the Johns Hopkins FTIC core, DNA from the cultured CD4+ T cells underwent TCR sequencing with the Oncomine TCR Beta short-read assay. Genomic DNA was extracted from the cultured CD4+ T cells with the QIAamp micro DNA kit. The Oncomine TCR Beta libraries from cultured CD4+ T cells were pooled using unique dual indexes and then sequenced on an Illumina iSeq 100. On the study's bioinformatics: Non-productive sequences were removed, and CDR3s not starting with C, not ending with F or W, or shorter than 7 amino acids were discarded. The MANAFEST web application identified antigen-specific clonotypes by comparing peptide-stimulated wells against reference wells and other culture wells. For a clone to be called positive, the clone needed an FDR below 0.05, an odds ratio above 5, and a productive frequency above 0.1% in at least two of three replicate wells. A clonotype counted as cross-reactive if it showed significant expansion both in the SARS-CoV-2 spike wells and in at least one common cold coronavirus spike condition. CDR3 homology was assessed with Levenshtein distances (stringdist) and unrooted phylogenetic trees (ape) in R version 3.6.1. The public sequencing data were trimmed at Q25 with fastp and processed into clonotypes with MiXCR by TCRdb, which kept only in-frame beta chains. Entries are consolidated by CDR3 protein sequence, retaining the most common genes and DNA. In this record, the V and J calls reflect TCRdb's handling and not the investigators' own analysis. This sample holds about 11,000 distinct CDR3 sequences; around 40% were observed only once. 25% to 30% of the sample comes from the top ten.

The treatment or condition label of this sample denotes: approximately 11-day PBMC culture with coronavirus spike peptide pools or control peptides (ViraFEST assay). The ViraFEST assay, used in the study, expanded antigen-specific T cells with peptide pools and then identified the expanded clonotypes through TCR sequencing. The positive SARS-CoV-2 PCR tests of the convalescent patients were dated from March to December 2020, before the Alpha, Beta and Delta variants emerged in the United States. Over 1.5 million PBMCs per well were cultured in IMDM with 5% human AB serum and 8 to 10 IU/ml IL-2, plus 10 ug/ml peptide pools. Half of the culture medium was replaced with fresh IL-2-containing medium on days 3 and 7. After 10 days of culture, CD4+ T cells were isolated by negative selection using the EasySep CD4+ T cell isolation kit. Ficoll-Paque Plus gradient centrifugation was used to isolate PBMCs from whole blood, and the isolated PBMCs were then either used fresh or cryopreserved at -140C. Each culture condition was generally run in triplicate wells.

Comments on this clonotype: Its antigen specificity is not known. The record has no base qualities; no much larger clone is one base away.

Trimming costs V 4 bases and J 4 bases, and their ends lie 5 bases apart. From the cysteine up to the phenylalanine, the CDR3 has a length of 11 residues. Left in the record is the CDR3 DNA by itself, 33 bases read in frame from the first base. The sequencing input was CD4+ T cells from blood, cultured in vitro. This sequence originates from a human donor who had recovered from COVID-19. The rearranged chain carries TRBV12-3 or TRBV12-4 and TRBJ2-7, with the D gene too uncertain to name. The CDR3 reads as follows: CASSSRYEQYF. The DNA reads as follows: TGTGCCAGCAGTTCCAGGTACGAGCAGTACTTC.